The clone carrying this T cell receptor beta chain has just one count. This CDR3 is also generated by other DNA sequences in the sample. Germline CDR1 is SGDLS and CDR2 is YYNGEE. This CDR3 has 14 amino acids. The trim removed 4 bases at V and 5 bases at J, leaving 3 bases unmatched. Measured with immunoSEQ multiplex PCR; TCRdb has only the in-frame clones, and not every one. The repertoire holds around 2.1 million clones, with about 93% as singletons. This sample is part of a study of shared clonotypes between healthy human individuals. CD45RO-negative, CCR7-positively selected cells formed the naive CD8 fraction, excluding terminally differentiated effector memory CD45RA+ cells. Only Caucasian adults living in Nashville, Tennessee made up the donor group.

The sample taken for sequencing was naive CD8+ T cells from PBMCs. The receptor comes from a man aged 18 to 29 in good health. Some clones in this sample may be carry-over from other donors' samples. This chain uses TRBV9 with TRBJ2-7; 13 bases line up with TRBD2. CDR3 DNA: TGTGCCAGCAGCCCCGGGACTAGCGGGAACGAGCAGTACTTC. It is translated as CASSPGTSGNEQYF.